This T cell receptor (beta chain) was retrieved from a study of post-analysis software for immune sequencing data. Notes on the study in general: Strong co-clustering by F measure was evident for samples that had been prepared in the same batch. Controls significantly exceeded multiple sclerosis patients in normalized Chao1 diversity.

Tagging with unique molecular identifiers was a feature of the TCR beta cDNA libraries. TCRdb re-derived calls from the PCR reads in MiXCR, one entry per CDR3 protein. Here the sample spans hundreds of thousands of distinct CDR3 sequences, less than 35% being singletons. On this clonotype: Its antigen remains unidentified. Being one base from a much bigger clone, this may be a read error.

Sequenced: blood. The clonotype was recovered from a girl aged 10-17 years with multiple sclerosis.

CDR3 in DNA: TGTGCCAGCAGCCAACCTATGGGGACAGGGGGAGCGGAGACCCAGTACTTC. It encodes CASSQPMGTGGAETQYF. This rearrangement joins TRBV3-1 to TRBJ2-5; TRBD1 agrees at 11 bases. There are 17 residues in the CDR3. The junction had 10 bases not matched to a gene; V was cut back by 2 bases and J by 5 bases. Germline CDR1 reads LGHDT; CDR2 reads YNNKEL (reference sequence).